This T cell receptor beta chain was profiled in a study of cytomegalovirus exposure and HLA in healthy donors. Study-level findings and limits: Reported performance of the classifier showed diagnosis of cytomegalovirus status with high specificity and sensitivity. It was likely that a cluster of highly shared sequence variants was a sequencing artifact.

Germline loops: CDR1 LGHNT, CDR2 FRNRAP. V was trimmed by 8 bases and J by 0 bases, leaving 11 bases between them. The CDR3 is made up of 13 amino acids. It was with 60 Vbeta and 13 Jbeta primers that the PCR ran. Profiled with immunoSEQ multiplex PCR; TCRdb holds only in-frame clones, not every one. The sample lists about 230,000 clones, about 88% occurring once. On this clone itself: The antigen remains unidentified.

Sequencing input: PBMCs. The TCR was taken from a girl between 2 and 10 years old in good health and CMV-seronegative. The chain employs TRBV12-5 and TRBJ2-7; TRBD2 might be the D (6 bases). DNA of the CDR3: TGTGCTAGTAGTAGCGGTAGCTCCTACGAGCAGTACTTC. Translation gives CASSSGSSYEQYF.